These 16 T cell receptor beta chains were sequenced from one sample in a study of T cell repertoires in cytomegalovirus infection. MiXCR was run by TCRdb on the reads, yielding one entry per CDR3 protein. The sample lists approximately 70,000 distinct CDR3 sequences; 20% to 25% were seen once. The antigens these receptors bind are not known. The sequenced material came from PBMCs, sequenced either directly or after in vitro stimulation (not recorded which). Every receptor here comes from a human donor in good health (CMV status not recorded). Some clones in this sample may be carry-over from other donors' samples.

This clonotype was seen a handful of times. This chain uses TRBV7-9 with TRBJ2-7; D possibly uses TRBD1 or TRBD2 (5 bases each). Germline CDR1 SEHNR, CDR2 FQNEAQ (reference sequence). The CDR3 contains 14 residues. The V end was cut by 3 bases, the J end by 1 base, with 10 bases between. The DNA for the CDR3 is TGTGCCAGCAGCTTTGATGGGGGATCCTACGAGCAGTACTTC. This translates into CASSFDGGSYEQYF.

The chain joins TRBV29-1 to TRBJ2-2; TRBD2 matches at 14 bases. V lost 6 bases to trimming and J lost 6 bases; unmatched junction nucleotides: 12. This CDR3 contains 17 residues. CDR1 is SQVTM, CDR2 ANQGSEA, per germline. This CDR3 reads CSVMGLAGELKAGELFF. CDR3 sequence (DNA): TGCAGCGTGATGGGACTAGCGGGAGAGTTGAAGGCCGGGGAGCTGTTTTTT.

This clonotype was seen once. The chain's CDR3 is CASSIEHQETQYF. In nucleotides, the CDR3 is TGTGCCAGCAGCATCGAGCACCAAGAGACCCAGTACTTC. The J gene is TRBJ2-5, the V gene TRBV5-5; D not resolved. This CDR3 has 13 residues. Trimming pared 4 bases from V and 0 bases from J, leaving 7 bases between. Germline CDR1 reads SGHKS; CDR2 reads YYEKEE (reference sequence). The full variable domain, completed using reference TRBV5-5 and TRBJ2-5, is DAGVTQSPTHLIKTRGQQVTLRCSPISGHKSVSWYQQVLGQGPQFIFQYYEKEERGRGNFPDRFSARQFPNYSSELNVNALLLGDSALYLCASSIEHQETQYFGPGTRLLVL.

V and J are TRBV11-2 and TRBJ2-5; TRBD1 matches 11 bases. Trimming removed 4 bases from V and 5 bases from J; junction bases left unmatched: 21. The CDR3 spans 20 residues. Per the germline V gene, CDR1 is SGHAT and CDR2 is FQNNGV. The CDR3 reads CASSSLPRGLDRGRVETQYF. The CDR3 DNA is TGTGCCAGCAGCTCACTACCCCGGGGGCTGGACAGGGGGCGCGTGGAGACCCAGTACTTC.

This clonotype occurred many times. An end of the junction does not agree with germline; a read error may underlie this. The CDR3 sequence is CASTLSVTNVLTF. CDR3 in DNA: TGTGCCAGCACCTTATCGGTCACCAACGTCCTGACTTTC. V gene TRBV7-9 combines with J gene TRBJ2-6, with D hard to call. Germline assignment: CDR1 SEHNR and CDR2 FQNEAQ (reference sequence). The CDR3 loop spans 13 amino acids.

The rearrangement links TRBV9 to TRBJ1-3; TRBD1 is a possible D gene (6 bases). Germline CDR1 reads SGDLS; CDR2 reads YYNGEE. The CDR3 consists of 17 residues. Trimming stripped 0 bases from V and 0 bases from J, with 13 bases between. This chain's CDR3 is CASSVADRPLSGNTIYF. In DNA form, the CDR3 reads TGTGCCAGCAGCGTAGCGGACAGACCACTCTCTGGAAACACCATATATTTT.

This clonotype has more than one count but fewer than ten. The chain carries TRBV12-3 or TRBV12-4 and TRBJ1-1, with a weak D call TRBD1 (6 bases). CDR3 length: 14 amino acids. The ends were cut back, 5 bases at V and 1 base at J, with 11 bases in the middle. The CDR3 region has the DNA TGTGCCAGCAGTCCCAGACAGGAGAACACTGAAGCTTTCTTT. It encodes CASSPRQENTEAFF.

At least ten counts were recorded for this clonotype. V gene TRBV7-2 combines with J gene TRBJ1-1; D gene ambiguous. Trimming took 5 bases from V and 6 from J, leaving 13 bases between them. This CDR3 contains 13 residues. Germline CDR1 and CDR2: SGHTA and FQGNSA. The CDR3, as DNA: TGTGCCAGCAGCACCAGTCAGCAGCCTGAAGCTTTCTTT. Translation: CASSTSQQPEAFF. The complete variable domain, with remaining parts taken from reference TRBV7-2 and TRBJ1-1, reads GAGVSQSPSNKVTEKGKDVELRCDPISGHTALYWYRQSLGQGLEFLIYFQGNSAPDKSGLPSDRFSAERTGGSVSTLTIQRTQQEDSAVYLCASSTSQQPEAFFGQGTRLTVV.

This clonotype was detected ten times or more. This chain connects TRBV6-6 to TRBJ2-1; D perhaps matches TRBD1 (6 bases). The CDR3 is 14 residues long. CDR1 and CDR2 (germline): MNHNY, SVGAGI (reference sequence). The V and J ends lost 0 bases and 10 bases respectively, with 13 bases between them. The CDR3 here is CASSYSELGAEQFF. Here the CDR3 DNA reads TGTGCCAGCAGTTACTCTGAATTGGGGGCCGAGCAGTTCTTC.

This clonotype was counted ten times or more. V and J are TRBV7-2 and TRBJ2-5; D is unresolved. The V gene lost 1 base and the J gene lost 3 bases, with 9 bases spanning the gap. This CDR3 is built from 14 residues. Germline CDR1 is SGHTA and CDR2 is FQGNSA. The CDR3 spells CASSLVVGKETQYF. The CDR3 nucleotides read TGTGCCAGCAGCTTAGTGGTGGGGAAAGAGACCCAGTACTTC.

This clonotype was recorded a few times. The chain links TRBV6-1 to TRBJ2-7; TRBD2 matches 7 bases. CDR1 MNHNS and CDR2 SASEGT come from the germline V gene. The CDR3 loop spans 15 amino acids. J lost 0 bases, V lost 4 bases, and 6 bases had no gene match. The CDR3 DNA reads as TGTGCCAGCAGTGGCTGGACTAGAACCTCCTACGAGCAGTACGTC. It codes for CASSGWTRTSYEQYV.

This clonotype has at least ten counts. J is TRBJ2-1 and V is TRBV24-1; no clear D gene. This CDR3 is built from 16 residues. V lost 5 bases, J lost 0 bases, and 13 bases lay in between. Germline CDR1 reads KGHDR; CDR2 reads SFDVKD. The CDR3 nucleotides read TGTGCCACCAGTGCACAGAATTTTAACTCCTACAATGAGCAGTTCTTC. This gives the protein CATSAQNFNSYNEQFF.

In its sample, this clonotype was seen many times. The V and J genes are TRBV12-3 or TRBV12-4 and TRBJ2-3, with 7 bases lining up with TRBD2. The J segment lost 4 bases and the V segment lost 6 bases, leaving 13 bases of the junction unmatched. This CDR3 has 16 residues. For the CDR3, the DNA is TGTGCCAGCAGACTGAGGCGGGAGAAATGTTCAGATACGCAGTATTTT. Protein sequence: CASRLRREKCSDTQYF.

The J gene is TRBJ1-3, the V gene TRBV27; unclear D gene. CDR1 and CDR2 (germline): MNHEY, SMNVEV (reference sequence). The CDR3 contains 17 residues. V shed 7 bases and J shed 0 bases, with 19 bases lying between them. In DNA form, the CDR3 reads TGTGCCAGCATCCTACTGGGAGCCCGTAACTCTGGAAACACCATATATTTT. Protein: CASILLGARNSGNTIYF.

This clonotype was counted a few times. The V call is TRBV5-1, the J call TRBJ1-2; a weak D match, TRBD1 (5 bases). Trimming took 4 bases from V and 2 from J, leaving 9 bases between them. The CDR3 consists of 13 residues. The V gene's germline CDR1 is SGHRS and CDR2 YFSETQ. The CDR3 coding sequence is TGCGCCAGCAGCGTGGGGGAAAACTATGGCTACACCTTC. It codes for CASSVGENYGYTF.

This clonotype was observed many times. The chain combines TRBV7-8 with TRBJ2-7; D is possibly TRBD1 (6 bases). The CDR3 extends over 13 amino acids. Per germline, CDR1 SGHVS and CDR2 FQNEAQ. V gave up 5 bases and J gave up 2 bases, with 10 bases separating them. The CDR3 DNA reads TGTGCCAGCAGCGCGACAGGCCCCTACGAGCAGTACGTC. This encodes CASSATGPYEQYV.